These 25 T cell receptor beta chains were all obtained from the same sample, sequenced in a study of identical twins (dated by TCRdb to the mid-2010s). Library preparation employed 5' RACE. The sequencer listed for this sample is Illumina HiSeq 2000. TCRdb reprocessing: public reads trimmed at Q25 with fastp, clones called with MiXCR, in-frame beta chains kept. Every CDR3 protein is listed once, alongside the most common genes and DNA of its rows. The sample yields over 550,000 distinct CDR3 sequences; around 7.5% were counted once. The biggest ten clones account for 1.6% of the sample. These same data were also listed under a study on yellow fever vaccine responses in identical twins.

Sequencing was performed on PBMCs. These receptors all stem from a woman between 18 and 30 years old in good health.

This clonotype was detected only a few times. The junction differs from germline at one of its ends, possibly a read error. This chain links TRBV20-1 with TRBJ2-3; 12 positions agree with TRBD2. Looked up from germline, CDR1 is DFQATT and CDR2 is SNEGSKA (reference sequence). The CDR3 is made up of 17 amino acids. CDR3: CCARMRRLAGETDTQYF. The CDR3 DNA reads TGCTGTGCTAGAATGCGGCGACTAGCGGGAGAAACAGATACGCAGTATTTT.

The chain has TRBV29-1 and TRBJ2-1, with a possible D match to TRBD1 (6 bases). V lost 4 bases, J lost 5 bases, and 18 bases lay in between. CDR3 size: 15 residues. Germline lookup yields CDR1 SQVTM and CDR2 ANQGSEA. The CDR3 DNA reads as TGCAGCGTTGCCGAAAACAGGGATGGTCACAATGAGCAGTTCTTC. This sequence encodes CSVAENRDGHNEQFF.

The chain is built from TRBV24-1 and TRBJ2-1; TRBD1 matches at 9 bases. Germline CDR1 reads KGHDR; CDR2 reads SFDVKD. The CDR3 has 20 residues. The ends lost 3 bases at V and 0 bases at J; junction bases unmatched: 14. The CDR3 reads CATSDNPGQGKGLSYNEQFF. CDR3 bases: TGTGCCACCAGTGATAATCCGGGACAGGGAAAGGGGCTCTCCTACAATGAGCAGTTCTTC.

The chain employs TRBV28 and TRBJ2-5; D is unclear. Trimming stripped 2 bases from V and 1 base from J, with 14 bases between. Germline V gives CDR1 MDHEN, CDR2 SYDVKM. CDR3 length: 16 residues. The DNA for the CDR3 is TGTGCCAGCAGTTTAGGTGGCAGAATGACCCAAGAGACCCAGTACTTC. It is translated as CASSLGGRMTQETQYF. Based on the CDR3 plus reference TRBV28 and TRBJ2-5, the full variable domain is DVKVTQSSRYLVKRTGEKVFLECVQDMDHENMFWYRQDPGLGLRLIYFSYDVKMKEKGDIPEGYSVSREKKERFSLILESASTNQTSMYLCASSLGGRMTQETQYFGPGTRLLVL.

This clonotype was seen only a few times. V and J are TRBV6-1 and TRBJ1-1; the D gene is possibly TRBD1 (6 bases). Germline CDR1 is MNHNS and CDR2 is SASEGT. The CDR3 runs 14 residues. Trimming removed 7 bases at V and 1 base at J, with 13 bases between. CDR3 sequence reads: CASNKGGGNTEAFF. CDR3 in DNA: TGTGCCAGCAACAAGGGGGGCGGGAACACTGAAGCTTTCTTT.

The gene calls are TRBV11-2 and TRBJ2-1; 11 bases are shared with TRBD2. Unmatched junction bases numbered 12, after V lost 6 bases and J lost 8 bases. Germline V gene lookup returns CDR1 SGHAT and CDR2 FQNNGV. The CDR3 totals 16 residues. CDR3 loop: CASRPATSGSVDEQFF. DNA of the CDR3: TGTGCCAGCAGGCCAGCCACTAGCGGGAGCGTGGATGAGCAGTTCTTC.

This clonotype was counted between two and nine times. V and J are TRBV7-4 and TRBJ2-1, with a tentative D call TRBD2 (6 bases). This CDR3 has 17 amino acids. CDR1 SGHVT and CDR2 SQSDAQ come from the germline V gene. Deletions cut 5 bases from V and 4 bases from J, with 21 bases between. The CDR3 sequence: CASSERRGSGEYNEQFF. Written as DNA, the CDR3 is TGTGCCAGCAGCGAGCGCCGGGGGAGCGGAGAGTACAATGAGCAGTTCTTC.

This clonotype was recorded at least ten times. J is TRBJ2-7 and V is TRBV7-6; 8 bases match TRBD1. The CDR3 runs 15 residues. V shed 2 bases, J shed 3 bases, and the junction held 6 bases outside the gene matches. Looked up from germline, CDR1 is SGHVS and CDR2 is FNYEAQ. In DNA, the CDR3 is TGTGCCAGCAGCTTATACTCGGACAGGGTCTACGAGCAGTACGTC. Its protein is CASSLYSDRVYEQYV.

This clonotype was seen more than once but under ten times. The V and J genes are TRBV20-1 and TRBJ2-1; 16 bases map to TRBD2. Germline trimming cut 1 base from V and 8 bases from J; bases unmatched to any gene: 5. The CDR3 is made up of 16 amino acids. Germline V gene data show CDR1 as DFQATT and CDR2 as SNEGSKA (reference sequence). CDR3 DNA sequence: TGCAGTGCTAGAGGGCGGGGGACTAGCGGGGGGGATGAGCAGTTCTTC. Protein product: CSARGRGTSGGDEQFF.

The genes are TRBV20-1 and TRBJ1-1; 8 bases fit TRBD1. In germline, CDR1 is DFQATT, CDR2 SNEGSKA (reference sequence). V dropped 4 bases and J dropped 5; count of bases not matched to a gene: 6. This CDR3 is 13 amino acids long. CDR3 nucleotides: TGCAGTGCTAAACGACAGGGGTCAACTGAAGCTTTCTTT. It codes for CSAKRQGSTEAFF.

The CDR3 coding sequence is TGTGCCAGCAGCGAGGAGAGGGGCAGCTATGGCTACACCTTC. Amino acids: CASSEERGSYGYTF. This chain connects TRBV27 to TRBJ1-2; weak D call: TRBD1 (5 bases). There are 14 residues in the CDR3. CDR1 MNHEY and CDR2 SMNVEV come from the germline V gene (reference sequence). Trimming shortened V by 6 bases and J by 4 bases, and 15 bases separated the two germline ends.

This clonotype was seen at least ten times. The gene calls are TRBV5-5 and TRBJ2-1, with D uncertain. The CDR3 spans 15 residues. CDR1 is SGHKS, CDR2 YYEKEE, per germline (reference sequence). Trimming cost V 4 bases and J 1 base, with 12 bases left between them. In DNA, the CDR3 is TGTGCCAGCAGCCTCGATGGGTTATCCTACAATGAGCAGTTCTTC. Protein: CASSLDGLSYNEQFF.

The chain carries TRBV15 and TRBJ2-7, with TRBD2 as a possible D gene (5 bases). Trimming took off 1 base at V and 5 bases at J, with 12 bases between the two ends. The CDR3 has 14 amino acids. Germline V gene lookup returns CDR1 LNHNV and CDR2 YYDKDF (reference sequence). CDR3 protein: CATSRGAVGDEQYF. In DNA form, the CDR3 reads TGTGCCACCAGCAGAGGGGCCGTCGGGGACGAGCAGTACTTC.

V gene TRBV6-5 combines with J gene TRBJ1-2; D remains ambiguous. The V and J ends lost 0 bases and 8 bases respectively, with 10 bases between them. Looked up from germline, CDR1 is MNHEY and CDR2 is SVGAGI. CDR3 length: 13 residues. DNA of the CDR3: TGTGCCAGCAGTTACTCGAGGGCGTCGGGCTACACCTTC. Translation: CASSYSRASGYTF.

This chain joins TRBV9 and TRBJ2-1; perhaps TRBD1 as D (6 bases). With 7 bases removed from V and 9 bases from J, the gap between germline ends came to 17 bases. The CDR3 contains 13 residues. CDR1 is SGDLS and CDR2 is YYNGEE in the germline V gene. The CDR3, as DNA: TGTGCCAGCGGGGGCAGGGTGGACAGTGAGCAGTTCTTC. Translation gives CASGGRVDSEQFF.

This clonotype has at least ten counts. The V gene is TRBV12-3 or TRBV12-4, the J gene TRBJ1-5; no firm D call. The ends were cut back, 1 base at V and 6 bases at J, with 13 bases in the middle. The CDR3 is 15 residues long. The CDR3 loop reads CASSLDSEYGQPQHF. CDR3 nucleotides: TGTGCCAGCAGTTTAGACTCAGAATACGGTCAGCCCCAGCATTTT.

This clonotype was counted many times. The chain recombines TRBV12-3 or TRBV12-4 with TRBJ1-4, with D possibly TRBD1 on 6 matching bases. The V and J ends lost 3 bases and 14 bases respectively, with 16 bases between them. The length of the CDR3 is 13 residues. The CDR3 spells CASSLTGRLGLFF. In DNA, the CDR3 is TGTGCCAGCAGTTTGACAGGACGGTTAGGGCTGTTTTTT.

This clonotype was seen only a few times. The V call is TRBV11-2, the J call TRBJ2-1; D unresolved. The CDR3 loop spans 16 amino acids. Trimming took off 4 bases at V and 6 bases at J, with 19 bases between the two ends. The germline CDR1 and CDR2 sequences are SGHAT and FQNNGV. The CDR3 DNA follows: TGTGCCAGCAGCTCAGATTACCTGTTGGTACCCAATGAGCAGTTCTTC. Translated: CASSSDYLLVPNEQFF.

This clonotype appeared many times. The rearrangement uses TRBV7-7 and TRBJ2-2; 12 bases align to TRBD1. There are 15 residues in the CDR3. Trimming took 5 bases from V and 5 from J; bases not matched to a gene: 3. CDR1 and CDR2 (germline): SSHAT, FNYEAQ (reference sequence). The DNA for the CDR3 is TGTGCCAGCAGCCCGGGACAGGGGGCGACCGGGGAGCTGTTTTTT. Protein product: CASSPGQGATGELFF. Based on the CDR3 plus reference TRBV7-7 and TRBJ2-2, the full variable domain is GAGVSQSPRYKVTKRGQDVTLRCDPISSHATLYWYQQALGQGPEFLTYFNYEAQPDKSGLPSDRFSAERPEGSISTLTIQRTEQRDSAMYRCASSPGQGATGELFFGEGSRLTVL.

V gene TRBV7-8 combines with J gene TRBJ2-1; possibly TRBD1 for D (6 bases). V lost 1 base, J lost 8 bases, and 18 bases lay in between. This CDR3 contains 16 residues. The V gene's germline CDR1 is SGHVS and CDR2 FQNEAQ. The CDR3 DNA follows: TGTGCCAGCAGCTTAGTACCGGGACACCCGGGCCATGAGCAGTTCTTC. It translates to CASSLVPGHPGHEQFF. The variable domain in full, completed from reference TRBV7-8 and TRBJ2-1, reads GAGVSQSPRYKVAKRGQDVALRCDPISGHVSLFWYQQALGQGPEFLTYFQNEAQLDKSGLPSDRFFAERPEGSVSTLKIQRTQQEDSAVYLCASSLVPGHPGHEQFFGPGTRLTVL.

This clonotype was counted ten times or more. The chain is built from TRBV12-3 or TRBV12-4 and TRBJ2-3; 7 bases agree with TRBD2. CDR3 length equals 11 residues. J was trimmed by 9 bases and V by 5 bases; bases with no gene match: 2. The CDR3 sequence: CASSPAGTQYF. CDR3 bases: TGTGCCAGCAGTCCAGCGGGAACGCAGTATTTT.

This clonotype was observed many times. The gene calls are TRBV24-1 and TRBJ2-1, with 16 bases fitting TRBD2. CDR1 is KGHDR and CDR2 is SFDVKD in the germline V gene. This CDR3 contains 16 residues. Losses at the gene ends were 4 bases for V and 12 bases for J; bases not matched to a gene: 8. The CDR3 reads CATSESGTSGRVPQFF. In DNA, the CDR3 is TGTGCCACCAGTGAATCCGGGACTAGCGGGAGGGTACCGCAGTTCTTC.

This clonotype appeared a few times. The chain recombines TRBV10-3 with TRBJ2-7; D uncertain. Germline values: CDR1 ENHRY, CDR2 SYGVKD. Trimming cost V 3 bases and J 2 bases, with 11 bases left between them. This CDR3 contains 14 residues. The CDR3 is CAISEGPAAYEQYV. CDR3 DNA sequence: TGTGCCATCAGTGAAGGGCCAGCTGCCTACGAGCAGTACGTC.

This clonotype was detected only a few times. The CDR3 sequence is CASSPSLQGFTYEQYF. The DNA of the CDR3 is TGTGCCAGCTCACCAAGCTTGCAGGGGTTCACCTACGAGCAGTACTTC. The rearrangement joins TRBV18 to TRBJ2-7; the D gene is possibly TRBD1 (6 bases). This CDR3 contains 16 residues. Trimming stripped 2 bases from V and 2 bases from J, with 16 bases between. Germline-derived CDR1 and CDR2 are KGHSH and LQKENI.

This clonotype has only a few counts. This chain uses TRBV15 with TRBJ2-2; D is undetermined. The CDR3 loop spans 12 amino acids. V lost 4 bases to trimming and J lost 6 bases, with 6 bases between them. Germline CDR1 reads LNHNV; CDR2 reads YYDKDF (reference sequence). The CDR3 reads CATSTPPGELFF. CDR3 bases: TGTGCCACCAGCACCCCTCCCGGGGAGCTGTTTTTT.